The next 5 T cell receptor beta chains were all read from a single sample in a study of blood T cell repertoires in COVID-19. Only in-frame clones appear in the TCRdb table, and some are missing; sequencing was by immunoSEQ multiplex PCR. The profile shows roughly 62,000 clones, around 84% of them singletons. The material sequenced was peripheral blood. Receptors were obtained from a human donor with active COVID-19. The donor label of this sample is uncertain.

This chain joins TRBV2 and TRBJ1-1; perhaps TRBD1 as D (6 bases). The V gene's germline CDR1 is SNHLY and CDR2 FYNNEI. V lost 8 bases to trimming and J lost 4 bases, with 14 bases between them. This CDR3 contains 13 residues. The CDR3 DNA follows: TGTGCCAGCCCCAGGGGCCCGGGCACTGAAGCTTTCTTT. Amino acids: CASPRGPGTEAFF.

This clone was counted once. The V gene is TRBV18, the J gene TRBJ1-2, with D possibly TRBD1 on 5 matching bases. The CDR3 is 15 residues long. Germline values: CDR1 KGHSH, CDR2 LQKENI. The V end was cut by 3 bases, the J end by 4 bases, with 15 bases between. The CDR3 nucleotides are TGTGCCAGCTCACCCCTTCTAGGGGTCCTCTATGGCTACACCTTC. This gives the protein CASSPLLGVLYGYTF. The full variable domain, in which reference TRBV18 and TRBJ1-2 provide the parts outside the CDR3, is NAGVMQNPRHLVRRRGQEARLRCSPMKGHSHVYWYRQLPEEGLKFMVYLQKENIIDESGMPKERFSAEFPKEGPSILRIQQVVRGDSAAYFCASSPLLGVLYGYTFGSGTRLTVV.

The chain joins TRBV15 to TRBJ2-3, with TRBD1 matching over 7 bases. V trimming: 4 bases; J trimming: 1 base; junction bases outside the gene matches: 8. The CDR3 length is 16 residues. Germline V gene lookup returns CDR1 LNHNV and CDR2 YYDKDF (reference sequence). The CDR3 reads CATSTWGQPGTDTQYF. DNA of the CDR3: TGTGCCACCAGCACCTGGGGACAGCCCGGCACAGATACGCAGTATTTT.

The J gene is TRBJ2-7, the V gene TRBV6-5, with D possibly being TRBD1 (5 bases). The CDR3 spans 14 residues. Germline V gives CDR1 MNHEY, CDR2 SVGAGI. Trimming removed 4 bases from V and 2 bases from J, with 12 bases in between. CDR3 residues: CASSLGRAPYEQYF. The CDR3 nucleotides read TGTGCCAGCAGTTTAGGCAGGGCCCCCTACGAGCAGTACTTC.

The genes are TRBV5-4 and TRBJ2-3; maybe TRBD2 (6 bases). Germline CDR1 is SGHNT and CDR2 is YYREEE (reference sequence). This CDR3 comprises 17 residues. Trimming left V 2 bases short and J 3 bases short, with 19 bases between. CDR3 nucleotide sequence: TGTGCCAGCAGCTTTGGCGGGGCAGGACGGGGTACAGATACGCAGTATTTT. This codes for CASSFGGAGRGTDTQYF.